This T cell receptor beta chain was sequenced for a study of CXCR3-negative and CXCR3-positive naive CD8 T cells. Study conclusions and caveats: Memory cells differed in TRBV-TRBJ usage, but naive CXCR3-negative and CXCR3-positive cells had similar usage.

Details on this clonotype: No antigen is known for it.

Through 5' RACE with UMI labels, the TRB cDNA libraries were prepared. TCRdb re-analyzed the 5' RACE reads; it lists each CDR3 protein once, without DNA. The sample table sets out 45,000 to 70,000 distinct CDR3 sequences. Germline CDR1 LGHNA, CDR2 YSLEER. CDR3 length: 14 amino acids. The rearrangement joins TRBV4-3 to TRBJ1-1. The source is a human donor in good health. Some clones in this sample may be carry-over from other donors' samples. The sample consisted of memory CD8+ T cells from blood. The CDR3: CASSQDRWNTEAFF.